This TCR beta chain came from a study of early T cells in non-severe SARS-CoV-2 infection. At the level of the study: The study sequenced bulk RNA from unsorted whole blood, with chains unpaired.

V was shortened by 1 base and J by 5 bases, with 17 bases between the two germline ends. The length of the CDR3 is 16 residues. The germline CDR1 and CDR2 sequences are MGHRA and YSYEKL. At least ten counts were recorded for this clonotype. MiXCR, run by TCRdb on the 5' RACE reads, gives a single entry per CDR3 protein. In the table there are 45,000 to 55,000 distinct CDR3 sequences, about 7.8% of which are singletons. The sequenced sample was whole blood. This clonotype originated in an adult who was a healthcare worker with PCR-confirmed SARS-CoV-2 infection or an uninfected control (not recorded which). The chain carries TRBV4-1 and TRBJ1-1; the D gene is possibly TRBD1 (6 bases). The CDR3 loop reads CASSQVRDTTRTEAFF. DNA for the CDR3: TGCGCCAGCAGCCAAGTCCGGGACACTACTCGGACTGAAGCTTTCTTT.